The clone carrying this TCR beta chain was found many times. The antigen is undetermined. The CDR3 has 14 amino acids. Germline V gene sequence: CDR1 MNHEY, CDR2 SVGAGI. V gave up 3 bases and J gave up 6 bases, with 12 bases separating them. This entry is derived from a study of blood T cells in healthy people across ages. Study-wide findings and caveats: Changes in expanded clonotypes were possibly confounded, as the CMV status of donors was unknown. Long-lived and aged donors differed, with more naive CD4+ cells and higher diversity in the long-lived. Naive T cell percentage showed a strong correlation with the diversity of TCR beta.

Sample donors were healthy Caucasian individuals that came from Russia, aged about 6 to 95. Next came a second PCR, run for about 7 to 12 cycles, which used a sample-barcoded 5' primer along with a J-beta primer mix. TCRdb called the 5' RACE reads again in MiXCR, with one record for every CDR3 protein. The data show 870,000 or so distinct CDR3 sequences, with around 30% seen just once and 17% held by the top ten. Sequencing was carried out using blood. This TCR came from an elderly woman in good health. V gene TRBV6-5 combines with J gene TRBJ2-1, with a tentative D call TRBD1 (5 bases). CDR3 loop: CASSYRGTPNEQFF. The CDR3 region has the DNA TGTGCCAGCAGTTATAGGGGAACACCCAATGAGCAGTTCTTC.